These 5 T cell receptor beta chains originate from one sample sequenced in a study of shared clonotypes between healthy human individuals (dated by TCRdb to 2019 to 2021). Libraries came from the immunoSEQ multiplex PCR assay. TCRdb provides this immuneACCESS table in a form limited to in-frame rearrangements. Some clones are lacking; in checked studies, under half of them reflect an unresolved V gene, and why the rest are absent is not known. The sample profile shows about 2.3 million clones; approximately 93% of them were found once. Approximately 0.4% of the sample comes from the top ten. The specimen sequenced was naive CD4+ T cells from PBMCs. The sample's cell subset or site label, decoded: CD45RA+ positively selected. Source of these receptors: a man aged 18 to 30 in good health. Some clones in this sample may be carry-over from other donors' samples.

The chain couples TRBV11-2 to TRBJ2-1, with 8 bases matching TRBD2. CDR3 length equals 15 residues. V was pared by 0 bases and J by 5 bases, with 3 bases of the junction left unmatched. The V gene's germline CDR1 is SGHAT and CDR2 FQNNGV. CDR3 residues: CASSLEGGRHNEQFF. CDR3 sequence (DNA): TGTGCCAGCAGCTTAGAGGGCGGGAGGCACAATGAGCAGTTCTTC.

The V and J genes are TRBV27 and TRBJ2-2, with D hard to call. V was shortened by 2 bases and J by 7 bases, with 5 bases between the two germline ends. CDR1 is MNHEY, CDR2 SMNVEV, per germline (reference sequence). The CDR3 has 12 residues. CDR3 in amino acids: CASSLASGELFF. DNA for the CDR3: TGTGCCAGCAGTTTAGCCAGCGGGGAGCTGTTTTTT.

The genes are TRBV7-2 and TRBJ2-2; the D is unclear. Germline loops: CDR1 SGHTA, CDR2 FQGNSA. The CDR3 is 13 amino acids. Trimming shortened V by 3 bases and J by 1 base, and 3 bases separated the two germline ends. Here the CDR3 DNA reads TGTGCCAGCAGCTTTCGGAACACCGGGGAGCTGTTTTTT. Translated: CASSFRNTGELFF. The complete variable domain, with remaining parts taken from reference TRBV7-2 and TRBJ2-2, reads GAGVSQSPSNKVTEKGKDVELRCDPISGHTALYWYRQSLGQGLEFLIYFQGNSAPDKSGLPSDRFSAERTGGSVSTLTIQRTQQEDSAVYLCASSFRNTGELFFGEGSRLTVL.

The chain recombines TRBV11-2 with TRBJ2-2, with no clear D. The V and J ends lost 3 bases and 6 bases respectively, with 17 bases between them. Germline lookup yields CDR1 SGHAT and CDR2 FQNNGV. This CDR3 spans 16 amino acids. For the CDR3, the DNA is TGTGCCAGCAGCTTTAGTAGGGTAATGGCGGCCGGGGAGCTGTTTTTT. Translated, it gives CASSFSRVMAAGELFF.

The chain links TRBV10-3 to TRBJ2-2; D is unresolved. V lost 3 bases and J 7 bases, leaving 18 bases between the germline ends. CDR1 ENHRY and CDR2 SYGVKD come from the germline V gene. The CDR3 extends over 16 amino acids. The CDR3 nucleotides read TGTGCCATCAGTGAAGGTACCGCCGGCGTTTTCGGGGAGCTGTTTTTT. This gives the protein CAISEGTAGVFGELFF.